Listed below are T cell receptor beta chains from one sample, sequenced in a study of cytotoxic CD8 clonotypes in ibrutinib-treated CLL. The method was immunoSEQ multiplex PCR; TCRdb's version includes in-frame clones alone and lacks a portion of them. Here the sample spans about 310,000 clones, roughly 80% being singletons. The sequencing used PBMCs, collected before ibrutinib treatment. These receptors all come from a human donor with chronic lymphocytic leukemia. Both conserved end residues are part of each CDR3. Fields, in order: D gene, V gene, J gene, clone size, CDR3 DNA, CDR3 protein. The D gene is left open where the match is weak. The size entry is marked missing in some rows and otherwise reads once, few, many or a size class.

-	TRBV5-4	TRBJ2-7	-	TGTGCCAGCAGCGGGAGCACCTACGAGCAGTACTTC	CASSGSTYEQYF
TRBD2	TRBV19	TRBJ2-7	many	TGTGCCAGTAGTCCAGAAGCGGGAGGAGGAAAAGAGCAGTACTTC	CASSPEAGGGKEQYF
-	TRBV6-5	TRBJ2-7	few	TGTGCCAGCAGTTACTCTTGGCTAACCCCCTACGAGCAGTACTTC	CASSYSWLTPYEQYF
-	TRBV7-2	TRBJ1-5	-	TGTGCCAGCAGCACAGGGACCTATAGCAATCAGCCCCAGCATTTT	CASSTGTYSNQPQHF
-	TRBV5-1	TRBJ2-5	-	TGCGCCAGCAGCTTGGACAGGGGAGGAGAGACCCAGTACTTC	CASSLDRGGETQYF
TRBD2	TRBV7-3	TRBJ2-2	-	TGTGCCAGCAGCTTAAGGGGCGGGAGTTTCACCGGGGAGCTGTTTTTT	CASSLRGGSFTGELFF
-	TRBV5-4	TRBJ1-2	-	TGTGCCAGCAGCAAGACAGACAGCTATGGCTACACCTTC	CASSKTDSYGYTF
-	TRBV2	TRBJ2-1	-	TGTGCCAGCAGTCCCGGGACAACCCAGAAGGAGGAGGATGAGCAGTTCTTC	CASSPGTTQKEEDEQFF
TRBD1	TRBV19	TRBJ2-5	-	TGTGCCAGTAGCCACGACAGGGGGCTGAGGGAGACCCAGTACTTC	CASSHDRGLRETQYF
TRBD2	TRBV12-5	TRBJ2-5	-	TGTGCTAGTGGTTTTACGGGAGGGCCGAGGGAGACCCAGTACTTC	CASGFTGGPRETQYF
TRBD2	TRBV9	TRBJ2-7	-	TGTGCCAGCAGCGCTTACGGGACTAGCGGGAGTGAGCAGTACTTC	CASSAYGTSGSEQYF
TRBD1	TRBV5-5	TRBJ1-2	-	TGTGCCAGCAGCCCCATCCCGGGACAGCACTATGGCTACACCTTC	CASSPIPGQHYGYTF
-	TRBV11-2	TRBJ2-1	-	TGTGCCAGCAGCTTATCAGGCAACAATGAGCAGTTCTTC	CASSLSGNNEQFF
-	TRBV15	TRBJ2-4	-	TGTGCCACCAGCAGAGATGTCCACGGGGGGCCTTTGGACATTCAGTACTTC	CATSRDVHGGPLDIQYF
TRBD1	TRBV7-2	TRBJ1-2	once	TGTGCCAGCAGCTCCGGACAGGGGACCTATGGCTACACCTTC	CASSSGQGTYGYTF
-	TRBV10-3	TRBJ2-2	-	TGTGCCATCAAAACGGGACTGAACACCGGGGAGCTGTTTTTT	CAIKTGLNTGELFF
TRBD1	TRBV5-1	TRBJ2-2	-	TGCGCCAGCAGCTTGGGGCACGACAGGGGTCGGACCGGGGAGCTGTTTTTT	CASSLGHDRGRTGELFF
TRBD2	TRBV4-3	TRBJ2-2	few	TGCGCCAGCAGCCAAGGGACTAGCGGAATCACCGGGGAGCTGTTTTTT	CASSQGTSGITGELFF
TRBD2	TRBV19	TRBJ2-7	-	TGTGCCAGTAGTATTGGGGCTAGCGGGAGGAGCTACGAGCAGTACTTC	CASSIGASGRSYEQYF
-	TRBV7-6	TRBJ2-1	-	TGTGCCAGCAGCCATACGTACAATGAGCAGTTCTTC	CASSHTYNEQFF
TRBD1	TRBV5-4	TRBJ1-2	-	TGTGCCAGCAGCTTGGGCACAGGGGGCATCTATGGCTACACCTTC	CASSLGTGGIYGYTF
-	TRBV19	TRBJ2-1	-	TGTGCCAGTAGTATACGTGACTCAGGTGAGCAGTTCTTC	CASSIRDSGEQFF
TRBD2	TRBV7-2	TRBJ2-1	-	TGTGCCAGCAGCCTGACTAGCGGAGCCTACAATGAGCAGTTCTTC	CASSLTSGAYNEQFF